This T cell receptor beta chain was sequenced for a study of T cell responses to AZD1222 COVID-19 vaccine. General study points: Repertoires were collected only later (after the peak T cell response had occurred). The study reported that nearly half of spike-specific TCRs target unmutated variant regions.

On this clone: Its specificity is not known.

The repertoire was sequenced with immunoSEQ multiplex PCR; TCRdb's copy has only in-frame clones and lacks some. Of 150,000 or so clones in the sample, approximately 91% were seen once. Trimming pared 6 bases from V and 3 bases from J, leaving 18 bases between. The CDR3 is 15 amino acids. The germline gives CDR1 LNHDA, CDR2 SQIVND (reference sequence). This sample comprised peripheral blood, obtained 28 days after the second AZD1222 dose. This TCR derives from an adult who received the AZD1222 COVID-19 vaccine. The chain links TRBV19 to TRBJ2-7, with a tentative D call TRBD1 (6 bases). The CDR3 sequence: CASRRQVDEIYEQYF. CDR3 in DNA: TGTGCCAGTAGACGACAGGTAGATGAAATCTACGAGCAGTACTTC.